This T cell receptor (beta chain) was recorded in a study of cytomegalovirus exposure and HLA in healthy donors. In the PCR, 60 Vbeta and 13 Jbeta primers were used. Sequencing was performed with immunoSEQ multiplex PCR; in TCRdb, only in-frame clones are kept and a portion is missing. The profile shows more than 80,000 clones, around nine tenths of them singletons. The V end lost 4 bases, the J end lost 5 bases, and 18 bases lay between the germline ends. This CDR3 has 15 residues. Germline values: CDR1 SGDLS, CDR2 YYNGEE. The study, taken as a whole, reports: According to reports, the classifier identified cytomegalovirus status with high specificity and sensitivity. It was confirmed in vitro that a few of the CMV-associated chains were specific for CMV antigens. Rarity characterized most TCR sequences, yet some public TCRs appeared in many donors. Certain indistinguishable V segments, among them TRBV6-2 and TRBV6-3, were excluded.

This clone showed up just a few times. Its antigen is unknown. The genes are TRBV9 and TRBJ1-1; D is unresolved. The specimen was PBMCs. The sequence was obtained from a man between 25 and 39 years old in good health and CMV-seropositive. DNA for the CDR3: TGTGCCAGCAGCCCCAACCCCTCGGGTAAGACTGAAGCTTTCTTT. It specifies CASSPNPSGKTEAFF.